These T cell receptor beta chains were read from a single sample in a study of T cells after yellow fever vaccination. TCRdb re-called the 5' RACE reads through MiXCR, storing one row per CDR3 protein. The sample carries about 230,000 distinct CDR3 sequences, less than 7.5% recorded once. The source material was CD4+ T cells sorted from PBMCs, sampled on the day of the yellow fever booster vaccination. These receptors all stem from a man in his thirties or forties who received the YFV17D yellow fever vaccine. The CDR3 runs from the conserved cysteine through the conserved F or W. The D gene is left open where the match is weak. Only some rows state a clone size, as once, few, many or a class for expanded clones.

CDR3 length: 15; J gene: TRBJ2-3; V gene: TRBV5-1; D gene: .; clone size: many; CDR3 DNA: TGCGCCAGCTCCATCCAGGACAAGAGCACAGATACGCAGTATTTT; CDR3 protein: CASSIQDKSTDTQYF
CDR3 length: 16; J gene: TRBJ2-7; V gene: TRBV15; D gene: .; clone size: .; CDR3 DNA: TGTGCCACCAGCAGAGATCTGACCAACATCAACTACGAGCAGTACTTC; CDR3 protein: CATSRDLTNINYEQYF
CDR3 length: 16; J gene: TRBJ2-1; V gene: TRBV5-4; D gene: TRBD1; clone size: .; CDR3 DNA: TGTGCCAGCAGCTTGAAGGGACAGGGTACCTACAATGAGCAGTTCTTC; CDR3 protein: CASSLKGQGTYNEQFF
CDR3 length: 13; J gene: TRBJ2-5; V gene: TRBV5-5; D gene: .; clone size: .; CDR3 DNA: TGTGCCAGCAGCCATAGCGGGACAGGGACCCAGTACTTC; CDR3 protein: CASSHSGTGTQYF
CDR3 length: 14; J gene: TRBJ1-2; V gene: TRBV5-5; D gene: .; clone size: .; CDR3 DNA: TGTGCCAGCAGCTTGCTGACTTCTAACTATGGCTACACCTTC; CDR3 protein: CASSLLTSNYGYTF
CDR3 length: 16; J gene: TRBJ1-3; V gene: TRBV11-2; D gene: .; clone size: .; CDR3 DNA: TGTGCCAGCAGCTCCCTCGGGACCATCGGAGGAAACACCATATATTTT; CDR3 protein: CASSSLGTIGGNTIYF
CDR3 length: 13; J gene: TRBJ1-2; V gene: TRBV5-1; D gene: .; clone size: many; CDR3 DNA: TGCGCCAGCAGCTCGACGGGCAACTATGGCTACACCTTC; CDR3 protein: CASSSTGNYGYTF
CDR3 length: 16; J gene: TRBJ2-7; V gene: TRBV19; D gene: TRBD2; clone size: few; CDR3 DNA: TGTGCCAGTAGTATCGGATTTAGCGGGAGGACCTACGAGCAGTACTTC; CDR3 protein: CASSIGFSGRTYEQYF
CDR3 length: 14; J gene: TRBJ2-3; V gene: TRBV10-3; D gene: TRBD1; clone size: .; CDR3 DNA: TGTGCCATCAGTCTACAGGGGGCAGAAGATACGCAGTATTTT; CDR3 protein: CAISLQGAEDTQYF
CDR3 length: 16; J gene: TRBJ2-1; V gene: TRBV29-1; D gene: TRBD2; clone size: many; CDR3 DNA: TGCAGCGTTGAAGATGGTAGCGGGAGTACGTACAATGAGCAGTTCTTC; CDR3 protein: CSVEDGSGSTYNEQFF
CDR3 length: 17; J gene: TRBJ2-5; V gene: TRBV20-1; D gene: .; clone size: many; CDR3 DNA: TGCAGTGCTAGACAAGGGGCATTAGGGACACACCAAGAGACCCAGTACTTC; CDR3 protein: CSARQGALGTHQETQYF
CDR3 length: 15; J gene: TRBJ2-5; V gene: TRBV20-1; D gene: .; clone size: .; CDR3 DNA: TGCAGTGCCACGCCCTTGCGCGGGGAACAAGAGACCCAGTACTTC; CDR3 protein: CSATPLRGEQETQYF
CDR3 length: 16; J gene: TRBJ2-1; V gene: TRBV7-2; D gene: TRBD2; clone size: few; CDR3 DNA: TGTGCCAGCAGCCCACGTAGACTAGCGGGTACCAATGAGCAGTTCTTC; CDR3 protein: CASSPRRLAGTNEQFF
CDR3 length: 13; J gene: TRBJ2-2; V gene: TRBV7-2; D gene: .; clone size: many; CDR3 DNA: TGTGCCAGCAGCTCCGTGAACACCGGGGAGCTGTTTTTT; CDR3 protein: CASSSVNTGELFF
CDR3 length: 15; J gene: TRBJ2-7; V gene: TRBV4-2; D gene: TRBD2; clone size: few; CDR3 DNA: TGTGCCAGCAGCCCTCAGCGGGAGGGATCCTACGAGCAGTACTTC; CDR3 protein: CASSPQREGSYEQYF
CDR3 length: 15; J gene: TRBJ1-4; V gene: TRBV7-2; D gene: .; clone size: few; CDR3 DNA: TGTGCCAGCAGCTTAGCGTTCGGGGGCGATGAAAAACTGTTTTTT; CDR3 protein: CASSLAFGGDEKLFF
CDR3 length: 18; J gene: TRBJ2-7; V gene: TRBV7-7; D gene: TRBD2; clone size: few; CDR3 DNA: TGTGCTAGCAGCTTAGTTTTCGGGGGGGCGTTTTGGACCTACGAGCAGTACTTC; CDR3 protein: CASSLVFGGAFWTYEQYF
CDR3 length: 23; J gene: TRBJ2-1; V gene: TRBV6-7; D gene: TRBD2; clone size: many; CDR3 DNA: TGTGCCAGCAGCCCAAATCTAACTGACCGGGAGGGCCAGTATCCTAGCTCCTACAATGAGCAGTTCTTC; CDR3 protein: CASSPNLTDREGQYPSSYNEQFF
CDR3 length: 16; J gene: TRBJ1-2; V gene: TRBV20-1; D gene: TRBD1; clone size: few; CDR3 DNA: TGCAGTGCTCCCAACACACCGGACAGGAAACCCTTTGGCTACACCTTC; CDR3 protein: CSAPNTPDRKPFGYTF
CDR3 length: 15; J gene: TRBJ2-5; V gene: TRBV7-2; D gene: .; clone size: few; CDR3 DNA: TGTGCCAGCAGCTTAGCAGGGGCGAGTGGGGAGACCCAGTACTTC; CDR3 protein: CASSLAGASGETQYF
CDR3 length: 15; J gene: TRBJ1-5; V gene: TRBV5-6; D gene: TRBD1; clone size: few; CDR3 DNA: TGTGCCAGCAGCTTCGGACAGGGGGTACGCCAGCCCCAGCATTTT; CDR3 protein: CASSFGQGVRQPQHF
CDR3 length: 14; J gene: TRBJ2-5; V gene: TRBV4-2; D gene: .; clone size: few; CDR3 DNA: TGTGCCAGCAGCGTGGGACCCCGTGGGGAGACCCAGTACTTC; CDR3 protein: CASSVGPRGETQYF
CDR3 length: 19; J gene: TRBJ2-6; V gene: TRBV6-5; D gene: .; clone size: few; CDR3 DNA: TGTGCCAGCAGTTACGCTCGGGGCAGTGTCTCCTCTGGGGCCAACGTCCTGACTTTC; CDR3 protein: CASSYARGSVSSGANVLTF
CDR3 length: 15; J gene: TRBJ2-1; V gene: TRBV30; D gene: TRBD2; clone size: .; CDR3 DNA: TGTGCCTGGAGTATGGGACTAGCGGGAGGCAATGAGCAGTTCTTC; CDR3 protein: CAWSMGLAGGNEQFF
CDR3 length: 15; J gene: TRBJ2-5; V gene: TRBV11-3; D gene: TRBD1; clone size: .; CDR3 DNA: TGTGCCAGCAGCTTAGGTGGACAGGGCGGGGAGACCCAGTACTTC; CDR3 protein: CASSLGGQGGETQYF
CDR3 length: 13; J gene: TRBJ2-1; V gene: TRBV19; D gene: .; clone size: .; CDR3 DNA: TGTGCCAGCCACGGGGCACTCCACAATGAGCAGTTCTTC; CDR3 protein: CASHGALHNEQFF
CDR3 length: 14; J gene: TRBJ1-2; V gene: TRBV18; D gene: .; clone size: many; CDR3 DNA: TGTGCCAGCTCACCACCGGACAGCCCCTATGGCTACACCTTC; CDR3 protein: CASSPPDSPYGYTF
CDR3 length: 13; J gene: TRBJ2-7; V gene: TRBV10-2; D gene: .; clone size: many; CDR3 DNA: TGCGCCAGCACTAGGGACCCTAAATACGAGCAGTACTTC; CDR3 protein: CASTRDPKYEQYF
CDR3 length: 16; J gene: TRBJ1-2; V gene: TRBV7-6; D gene: TRBD1; clone size: .; CDR3 DNA: TGTGCCAGCAGCCCCGTGGCGGGACAGGAAAACTATGGCTACACCTTC; CDR3 protein: CASSPVAGQENYGYTF
CDR3 length: 13; J gene: TRBJ1-4; V gene: TRBV6-1; D gene: .; clone size: few; CDR3 DNA: TGTGCCACCCGTCAGGAGGGCGTGGAAAAACTGTTTTTT; CDR3 protein: CATRQEGVEKLFF
CDR3 length: 13; J gene: TRBJ2-1; V gene: TRBV30; D gene: .; clone size: many; CDR3 DNA: TGTGCCTGGGGCCCCCTGAGGACATATGAGCAGTTCTTC; CDR3 protein: CAWGPLRTYEQFF
CDR3 length: 18; J gene: TRBJ2-3; V gene: TRBV11-2; D gene: TRBD2; clone size: few; CDR3 DNA: TGTGCCAGCAGCTTAAGCCCCCCCAGGACTAGCGGGAGGCATACGCAGTATTTT; CDR3 protein: CASSLSPPRTSGRHTQYF
CDR3 length: 14; J gene: TRBJ2-7; V gene: TRBV12-3/TRBV12-4; D gene: TRBD2; clone size: many; CDR3 DNA: TGTGCCAGCTCCCGGGGGGGAAACTCCTACGAGCAGTACTTC; CDR3 protein: CASSRGGNSYEQYF
CDR3 length: 13; J gene: TRBJ2-3; V gene: TRBV5-1; D gene: TRBD1; clone size: many; CDR3 DNA: TGCGCCAGCAGCATGGACAGGGAAGATACGCAGTATTTT; CDR3 protein: CASSMDREDTQYF
CDR3 length: 13; J gene: TRBJ2-5; V gene: TRBV10-3; D gene: .; clone size: .; CDR3 DNA: TGTGCCATCAGTCCTGCGGGAACGGAGACCCAGTACTTC; CDR3 protein: CAISPAGTETQYF
CDR3 length: 20; J gene: TRBJ2-1; V gene: TRBV4-3; D gene: .; clone size: few; CDR3 DNA: TGCGCCAGCAGCCGGTCAGGGGGGTTGGGGCGAAATCACTCCTACAATGAGCAGTTCTTC; CDR3 protein: CASSRSGGLGRNHSYNEQFF
CDR3 length: 13; J gene: TRBJ1-1; V gene: TRBV6-6; D gene: .; clone size: .; CDR3 DNA: TGTGCCAGCAGTTATCTTCGTGACACTGAAGCTTTCTTT; CDR3 protein: CASSYLRDTEAFF
CDR3 length: 14; J gene: TRBJ2-2; V gene: TRBV5-1; D gene: .; clone size: .; CDR3 DNA: TGCGCCAGTGGACGGGAATTGGTCACCGGGGAGCTGTTTTTT; CDR3 protein: CASGRELVTGELFF
CDR3 length: 16; J gene: TRBJ2-2; V gene: TRBV23-1; D gene: .; clone size: few; CDR3 DNA: TGCGCCAGCAGCCGGCGGGGCAGCTTGAACACCGGGGAGCTGTTTTTT; CDR3 protein: CASSRRGSLNTGELFF
CDR3 length: 16; J gene: TRBJ2-7; V gene: TRBV20-1; D gene: TRBD2; clone size: many; CDR3 DNA: TGCAGTGCTAGAACTAGCGGGAGGGAAAGCTCCTACGAGCAGTACTTC; CDR3 protein: CSARTSGRESSYEQYF
CDR3 length: 14; J gene: TRBJ1-5; V gene: TRBV6-1; D gene: .; clone size: .; CDR3 DNA: TGTGCCAGCGGTGGGGTCACCAGCAATCAGCCCCAGCATTTT; CDR3 protein: CASGGVTSNQPQHF
CDR3 length: 15; J gene: TRBJ2-3; V gene: TRBV9; D gene: TRBD2; clone size: few; CDR3 DNA: TGTGCCAGCAGCGCCCCGGGAGGGACGGTGGATACGCAGTATTTT; CDR3 protein: CASSAPGGTVDTQYF
CDR3 length: 15; J gene: TRBJ1-4; V gene: TRBV7-2; D gene: TRBD1; clone size: few; CDR3 DNA: TGTGCCAGCAGCCACCAACAGGGGACTAATGAAAAACTGTTTTTT; CDR3 protein: CASSHQQGTNEKLFF
CDR3 length: 13; J gene: TRBJ2-4; V gene: TRBV7-2; D gene: .; clone size: many; CDR3 DNA: TGTGCCAGCAGCCCCCCGGGGGTGGACATTCAGTACTTC; CDR3 protein: CASSPPGVDIQYF
CDR3 length: 13; J gene: TRBJ1-2; V gene: TRBV3-1; D gene: .; clone size: few; CDR3 DNA: TGTGCCAGCAGCCCTCGGCGGGAAATTGGCTACACCTTC; CDR3 protein: CASSPRREIGYTF
CDR3 length: 12; J gene: TRBJ1-2; V gene: TRBV7-2; D gene: .; clone size: few; CDR3 DNA: TGTGCCAGCAGCTCCATCTACTATGGCTACACCTTC; CDR3 protein: CASSSIYYGYTF
CDR3 length: 15; J gene: TRBJ1-2; V gene: TRBV7-2; D gene: .; clone size: few; CDR3 DNA: TGTGCCAGCAGTCCTACCTTCATGGACAACTATGGCTACACCTTC; CDR3 protein: CASSPTFMDNYGYTF
CDR3 length: 15; J gene: TRBJ2-1; V gene: TRBV18; D gene: TRBD1; clone size: many; CDR3 DNA: TGTGCCAGCTCACCGGGACAGGGGGCAATAAATGAGCAGTTCTTC; CDR3 protein: CASSPGQGAINEQFF
CDR3 length: 11; J gene: TRBJ2-1; V gene: TRBV20-1; D gene: .; clone size: few; CDR3 DNA: TGCAGTGCGGGGCAGTCGAATGAGCAGTTCTTC; CDR3 protein: CSAGQSNEQFF
CDR3 length: 15; J gene: TRBJ1-4; V gene: TRBV19; D gene: .; clone size: few; CDR3 DNA: TGTGCCAGTAGTCGGGGACTAGCAACTAATGAAAAACTGTTTTTT; CDR3 protein: CASSRGLATNEKLFF
CDR3 length: 15; J gene: TRBJ1-5; V gene: TRBV20-1; D gene: .; clone size: .; CDR3 DNA: TGCAGTGCTAGAGTGGGGAAGACGGGCAATCAGCCCCAGCATTTT; CDR3 protein: CSARVGKTGNQPQHF
CDR3 length: 18; J gene: TRBJ2-1; V gene: TRBV12-3/TRBV12-4; D gene: TRBD2; clone size: .; CDR3 DNA: TGTGCCATCTGTGGGGGGCGGGAGGGCCGTACCATCTACAATGAGCAGTTCTTC; CDR3 protein: CAICGGREGRTIYNEQFF
CDR3 length: 15; J gene: TRBJ2-1; V gene: TRBV6-2/TRBV6-3; D gene: .; clone size: few; CDR3 DNA: TGTGCCAGCAGTTTTCCGGCGGGGCGGTTTTTGGAGCAGTTCTTC; CDR3 protein: CASSFPAGRFLEQFF